This record concerns one T cell receptor (beta chain) sequence. The data stem from a study of blood T cell repertoires in COVID-19. About the research overall: PBMCs, B-cell-depleted T cells, or T cells were the source of the cDNA or gDNA that made up the material.

The table came from immunoSEQ multiplex PCR; TCRdb's copy has only in-frame clones and leaves some out. The table shows fewer than 350,000 clones, with approximately 83% occurring only once. The study drew participants aged roughly 18 to 95 years from some 25 US areas. Sequencing input: PBMCs or T cells enriched from blood (not recorded which). The TCR sequence derives from a woman aged 40 to 50 with acute COVID-19.

The CDR3: CASSQGTGTGYPHPNEKLFF. The CDR3 nucleotides are TGCGCCAGCAGCCAAGGTACCGGGACAGGGTACCCCCACCCTAATGAAAAACTGTTTTTT. The chain uses TRBV4-3 and TRBJ1-4, with 9 positions matching TRBD1. The CDR3 is 20 residues long. Trimming at V came to 1 base and at J to 3 bases, leaving 15 bases not matched to a gene. Germline values: CDR1 LGHNA, CDR2 YSLEER.